Given below is one TCR beta chain in context. Its antigen is currently unknown. The data originate from a study of cytomegalovirus exposure and HLA in healthy donors. Overall study results and limits: Roughly even sequencing depth across donors was the assumption behind the presence/absence analyses.

The PCR made use of 60 Vbeta and 13 Jbeta primers. The protocol was immunoSEQ multiplex PCR, while the TCRdb copy is restricted to in-frame clones and leaves out a portion. The sample shows about 140,000 clones, over 75% of them seen only once. V gave up 6 bases and J gave up 1 base, with 4 bases separating them. This CDR3 is built from 11 residues. Germline CDR1 DFQATT, CDR2 SNEGSKA (reference sequence). The TCR originated in a female donor in good health and CMV-seronegative. Sequenced input: PBMCs. V gene TRBV20-1 combines with J gene TRBJ2-1; D is unresolved. CDR3 amino acids: CSAPSYNEQFF. The CDR3 DNA reads TGCAGTGCCCCTTCCTACAATGAGCAGTTCTTC.